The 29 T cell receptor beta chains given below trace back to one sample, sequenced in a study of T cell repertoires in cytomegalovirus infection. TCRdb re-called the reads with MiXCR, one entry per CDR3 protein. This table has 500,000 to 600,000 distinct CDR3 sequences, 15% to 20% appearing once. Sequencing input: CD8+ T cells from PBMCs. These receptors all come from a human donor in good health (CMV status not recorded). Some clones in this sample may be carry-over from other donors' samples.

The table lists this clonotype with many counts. The CDR3 region is CASSLTPGQVPFNEQFF. The CDR3 region has the DNA TGTGCCAGCAGCTTAACCCCCGGACAGGTACCGTTCAATGAGCAGTTCTTC. The chain couples TRBV7-3 to TRBJ2-1, with 7 bases fitting TRBD1. The CDR3 contains 17 residues. V was clipped by 0 bases and J by 6 bases; unmatched bases: 11. The germline gives CDR1 SGHTA, CDR2 FQGTGA.

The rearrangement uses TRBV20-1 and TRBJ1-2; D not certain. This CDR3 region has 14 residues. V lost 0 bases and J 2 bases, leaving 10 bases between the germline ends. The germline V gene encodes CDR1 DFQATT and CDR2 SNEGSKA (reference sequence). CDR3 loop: CSARDFGPNYGYTF. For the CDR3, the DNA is TGCAGTGCTAGAGATTTTGGTCCCAACTATGGCTACACCTTC.

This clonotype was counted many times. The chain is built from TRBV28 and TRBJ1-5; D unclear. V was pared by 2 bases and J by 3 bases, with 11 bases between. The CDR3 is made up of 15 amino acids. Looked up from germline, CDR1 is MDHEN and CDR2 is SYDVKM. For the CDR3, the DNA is TGTGCCAGCAGTTTACGTCGGCAGGTCAATCAGCCCCAGCATTTT. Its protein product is CASSLRRQVNQPQHF.

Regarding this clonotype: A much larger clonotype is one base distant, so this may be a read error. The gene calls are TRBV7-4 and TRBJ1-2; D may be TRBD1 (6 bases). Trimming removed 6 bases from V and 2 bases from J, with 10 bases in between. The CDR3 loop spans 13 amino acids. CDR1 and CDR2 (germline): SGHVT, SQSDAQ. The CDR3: CASRRQENYGYTF. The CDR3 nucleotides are TGTGCCAGCAGAAGACAGGAGAACTATGGCTACACCTTC.

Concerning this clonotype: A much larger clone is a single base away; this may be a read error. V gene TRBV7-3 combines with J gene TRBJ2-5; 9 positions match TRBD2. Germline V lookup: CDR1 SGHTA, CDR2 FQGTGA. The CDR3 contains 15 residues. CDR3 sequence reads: CASSLGGGVQEIQYF. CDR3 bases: TGTGCCAGCAGCTTAGGCGGGGGGGTACAAGAGATCCAGTACTTC.

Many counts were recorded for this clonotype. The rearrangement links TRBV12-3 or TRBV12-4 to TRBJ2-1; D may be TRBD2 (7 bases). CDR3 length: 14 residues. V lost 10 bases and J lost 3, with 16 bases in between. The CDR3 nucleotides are TGTGCCACCCTGGGGGGGGGCCACTACAATGAGCAGTTCTTC. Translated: CATLGGGHYNEQFF.

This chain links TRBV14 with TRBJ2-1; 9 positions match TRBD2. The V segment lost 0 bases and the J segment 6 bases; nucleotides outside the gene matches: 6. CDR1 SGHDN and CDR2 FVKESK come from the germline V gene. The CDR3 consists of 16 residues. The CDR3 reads CASSQEGRGGLNEQFF. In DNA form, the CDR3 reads TGTGCCAGCAGCCAAGAGGGGCGGGGGGGCCTCAATGAGCAGTTCTTC.

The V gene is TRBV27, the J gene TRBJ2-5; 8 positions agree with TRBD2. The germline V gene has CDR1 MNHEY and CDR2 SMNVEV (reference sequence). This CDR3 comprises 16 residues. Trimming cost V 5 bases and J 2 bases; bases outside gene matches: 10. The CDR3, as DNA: TGTGCCAGCAGTACCCGCCGGGAGCGGGAGCAAGAGACCCAGTACTTC. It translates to CASSTRREREQETQYF.

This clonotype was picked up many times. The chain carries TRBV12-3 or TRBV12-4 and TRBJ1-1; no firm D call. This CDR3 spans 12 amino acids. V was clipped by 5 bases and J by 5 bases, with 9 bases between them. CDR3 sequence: CASSPGLTEAFF. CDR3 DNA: TGTGCCAGCAGTCCCGGGTTGACTGAAGCTTTCTTT.

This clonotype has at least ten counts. The CDR3, as DNA: TGTGCCAGCAGGTCCCCAGTCAGTAGGGCGGCTTTCTTT. It translates to CASRSPVSRAAFF. The chain is built from TRBV7-9 and TRBJ1-1; D gene uncertain. Germline values: CDR1 SEHNR, CDR2 FQNEAQ (reference sequence). The CDR3 runs to 13 residues. V was trimmed by 6 bases and J by 11 bases, leaving 19 bases between them.

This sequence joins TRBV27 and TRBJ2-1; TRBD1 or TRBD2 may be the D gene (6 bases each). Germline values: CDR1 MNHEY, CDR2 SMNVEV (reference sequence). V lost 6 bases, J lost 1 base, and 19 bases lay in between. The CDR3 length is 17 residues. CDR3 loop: CASSQVGGAGSYNEQFF. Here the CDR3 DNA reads TGTGCCAGCAGCCAAGTCGGGGGCGCGGGGTCCTACAATGAGCAGTTCTTC.

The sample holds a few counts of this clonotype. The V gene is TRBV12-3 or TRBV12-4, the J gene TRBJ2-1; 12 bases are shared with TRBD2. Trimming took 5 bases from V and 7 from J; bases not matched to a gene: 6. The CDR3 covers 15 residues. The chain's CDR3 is CASSTGLAGKNEQFF. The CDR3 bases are TGTGCCAGCAGTACCGGACTAGCGGGGAAAAATGAGCAGTTCTTC.

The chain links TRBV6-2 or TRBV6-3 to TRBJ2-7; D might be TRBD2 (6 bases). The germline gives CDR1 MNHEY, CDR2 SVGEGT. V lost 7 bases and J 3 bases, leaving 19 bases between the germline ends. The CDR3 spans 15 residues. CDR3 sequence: CASISRTGGFYEQYF. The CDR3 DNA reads TGTGCCAGCATAAGCAGAACAGGAGGGTTCTACGAGCAGTACTTC.

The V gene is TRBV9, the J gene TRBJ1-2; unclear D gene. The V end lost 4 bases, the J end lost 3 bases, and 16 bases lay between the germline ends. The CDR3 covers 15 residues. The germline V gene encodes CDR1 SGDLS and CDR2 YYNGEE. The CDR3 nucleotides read TGTGCCAGCAGCCTAGTACCGGGAAAGGACTATGGCTACACCTTC. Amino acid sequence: CASSLVPGKDYGYTF.

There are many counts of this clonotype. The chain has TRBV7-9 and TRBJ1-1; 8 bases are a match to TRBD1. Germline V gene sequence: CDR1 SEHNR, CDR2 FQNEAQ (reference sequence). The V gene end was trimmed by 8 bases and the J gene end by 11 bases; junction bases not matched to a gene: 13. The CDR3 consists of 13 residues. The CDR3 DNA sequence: TGTGCCAGCCGCCTAGGGACAGGTGGTTGGGCTTTCTTT. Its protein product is CASRLGTGGWAFF.

The CDR3 is CASSTDQTYNEQFF. CDR3 nucleotide sequence: TGTGCCAGCAGTACAGACCAGACCTACAATGAGCAGTTCTTC. The chain recombines TRBV28 with TRBJ2-1; no firm D call. V lost 5 bases and J 2 bases, leaving 10 bases between the germline ends. CDR1 is MDHEN, CDR2 SYDVKM, per germline. The CDR3 is 14 residues long. The full variable domain, rest sourced from reference TRBV28 and TRBJ2-1, is DVKVTQSSRYLVKRTGEKVFLECVQDMDHENMFWYRQDPGLGLRLIYFSYDVKMKEKGDIPEGYSVSREKKERFSLILESASTNQTSMYLCASSTDQTYNEQFFGPGTRLTVL.

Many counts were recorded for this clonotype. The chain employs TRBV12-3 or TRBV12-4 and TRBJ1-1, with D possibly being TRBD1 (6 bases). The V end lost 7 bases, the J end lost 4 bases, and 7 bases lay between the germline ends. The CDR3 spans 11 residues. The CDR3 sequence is CASTQGTEAFF. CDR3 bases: TGTGCCAGCACACAGGGCACTGAAGCTTTCTTT.

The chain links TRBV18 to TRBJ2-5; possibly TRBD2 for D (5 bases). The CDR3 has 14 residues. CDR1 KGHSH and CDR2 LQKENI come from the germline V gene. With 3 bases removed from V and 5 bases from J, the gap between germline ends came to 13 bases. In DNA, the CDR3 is TGTGCCAGCTCACCCCGGGAAGGGCCGGAGACCCAGTACTTC. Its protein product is CASSPREGPETQYF.

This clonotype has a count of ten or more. The CDR3: CASSSGQGRFYEQYF. Here the CDR3 DNA reads TGTGCCAGCAGTTCCGGACAGGGGCGATTCTACGAGCAGTACTTC. The rearrangement joins TRBV27 to TRBJ2-7; 9 bases are shared with TRBD1. Germline V gives CDR1 MNHEY, CDR2 SMNVEV (reference sequence). The CDR3 consists of 15 residues. The ends lost 4 bases at V and 3 bases at J; junction bases unmatched: 7.

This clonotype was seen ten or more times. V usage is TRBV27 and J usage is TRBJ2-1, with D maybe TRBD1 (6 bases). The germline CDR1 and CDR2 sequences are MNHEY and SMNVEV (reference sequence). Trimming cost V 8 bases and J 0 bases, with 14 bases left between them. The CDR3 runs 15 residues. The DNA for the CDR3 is TGTGCCAGCGCCTTGACAGGAAACTCCTACAATGAGCAGTTCTTC. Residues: CASALTGNSYNEQFF.

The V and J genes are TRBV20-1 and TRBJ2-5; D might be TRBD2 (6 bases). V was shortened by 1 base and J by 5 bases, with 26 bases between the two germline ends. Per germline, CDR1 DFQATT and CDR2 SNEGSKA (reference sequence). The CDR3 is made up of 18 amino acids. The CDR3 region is CSARASTTGRGFGETQYF. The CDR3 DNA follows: TGCAGTGCTAGAGCCTCAACTACTGGACGGGGGTTTGGGGAGACCCAGTACTTC.

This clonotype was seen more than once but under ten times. DNA for the CDR3: TGTGCCAGCAGTTTGGATGGGACAGGGCCCCCGCCATCCCCAGATACGCAGTATTTT. Its translation is CASSLDGTGPPPSPDTQYF. V usage is TRBV27 and J usage is TRBJ2-3; 9 bases line up with TRBD1. V gave up 3 bases and J gave up 4 bases; unmatched junction bases: 17. Germline CDR1 is MNHEY and CDR2 is SMNVEV (reference sequence). CDR3 length equals 19 residues.

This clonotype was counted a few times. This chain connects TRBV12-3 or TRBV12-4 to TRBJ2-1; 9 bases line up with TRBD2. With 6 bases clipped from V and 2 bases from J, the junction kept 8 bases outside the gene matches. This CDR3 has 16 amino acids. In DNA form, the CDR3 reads TGTGCCAGCAGATGGAGCGGGGGGCCAACCTACAATGAGCAGTTCTTC. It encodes CASRWSGGPTYNEQFF.

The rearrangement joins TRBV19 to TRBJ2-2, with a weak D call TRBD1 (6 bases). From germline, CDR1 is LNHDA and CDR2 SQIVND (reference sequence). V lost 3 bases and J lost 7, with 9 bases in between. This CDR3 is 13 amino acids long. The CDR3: CASSIRDNGELFF. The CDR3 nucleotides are TGTGCCAGTAGTATCAGGGACAACGGGGAGCTGTTTTTT. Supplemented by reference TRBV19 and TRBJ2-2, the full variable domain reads DGGITQSPKYLFRKEGQNVTLSCEQNLNHDAMYWYRQDPGQGLRLIYYSQIVNDFQKGDIAEGYSVSREKKESFPLTVTSAQKNPTAFYLCASSIRDNGELFFGEGSRLTVL.

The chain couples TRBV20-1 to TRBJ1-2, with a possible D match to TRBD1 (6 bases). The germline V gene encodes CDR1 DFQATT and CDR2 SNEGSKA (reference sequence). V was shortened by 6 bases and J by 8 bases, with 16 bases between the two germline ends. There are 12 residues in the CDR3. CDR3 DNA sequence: TGCAGTGCGGGGGCTCAGGGGTGGGGCTACACCTTC. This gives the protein CSAGAQGWGYTF.

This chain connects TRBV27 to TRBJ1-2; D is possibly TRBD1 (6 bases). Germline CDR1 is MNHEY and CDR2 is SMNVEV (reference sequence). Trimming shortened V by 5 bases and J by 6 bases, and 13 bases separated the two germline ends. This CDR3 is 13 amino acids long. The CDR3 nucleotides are TGTGCCAGCAGTGCACAGGGAAGCCATGGCTACACCTTC. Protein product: CASSAQGSHGYTF.

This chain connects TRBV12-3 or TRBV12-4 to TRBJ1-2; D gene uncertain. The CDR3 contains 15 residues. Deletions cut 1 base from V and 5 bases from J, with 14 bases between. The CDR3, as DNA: TGTGCCAGCAGTTTAGGCCTACCCGCCCTTTATGGCTACACCTTC. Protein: CASSLGLPALYGYTF.

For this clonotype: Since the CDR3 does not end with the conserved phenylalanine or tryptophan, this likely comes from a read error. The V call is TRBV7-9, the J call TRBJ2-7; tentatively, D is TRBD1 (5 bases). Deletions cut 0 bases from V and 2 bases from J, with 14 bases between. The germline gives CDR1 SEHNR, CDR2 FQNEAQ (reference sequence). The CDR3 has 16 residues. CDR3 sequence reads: CASSLAGQGIAYEQYL. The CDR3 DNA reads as TGTGCCAGCAGCTTAGCCGGTCAGGGAATCGCCTACGAGCAGTACTTA.

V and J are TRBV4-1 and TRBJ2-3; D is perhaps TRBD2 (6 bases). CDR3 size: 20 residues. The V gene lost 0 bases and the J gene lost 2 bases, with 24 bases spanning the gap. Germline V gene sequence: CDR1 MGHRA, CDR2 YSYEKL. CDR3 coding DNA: TGCGCCAGCAGCCAAGACGGCGGGGATTGGCTAGCGACCCCCACAGATACGCAGTATTTT. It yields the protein CASSQDGGDWLATPTDTQYF.